This T cell receptor (beta chain) was retrieved from a study of T cell changes during pregnancy in multiple sclerosis. The V end was cut by 0 bases, the J end by 6 bases, with 7 bases between. Germline CDR1 is SGHRS and CDR2 is YFSETQ. The CDR3 contains 13 residues. The method was immunoSEQ multiplex PCR; TCRdb's version includes in-frame clones alone and lacks a portion of them. The profile shows fewer than 45,000 clones, around 91% of them singletons. This receptor was identified in a female donor in good health, enrolled as a control in a pregnancy study. The V call is TRBV5-1, the J call TRBJ2-1, with no clear D. The sample was CD4+ T cells from peripheral blood mononuclear cells, taken in the second trimester of pregnancy. DNA for the CDR3: TGCGCCAGCAGCTTGGGGAGCTCCAATGAGCAGTTCTTC. Translating it yields CASSLGSSNEQFF.